One T cell receptor (beta chain) is described in this entry. The antigen is unknown. At one of its ends the junction is not consistent with the germline gene, which may arise from a read error. Germline V CDR1 and CDR2: MNHEY, SMNVEV (reference sequence). The CDR3 covers 14 residues. This sample is drawn from a study of molecular identifiers for immune sequencing clone quantification. Study conclusions and caveats: For effector cells, clones above 20 RNA copies held over 97% of molecules; for naive cells, under 1%. Sizes of highly expanded clones could be underestimated through identical TCRs sharing a barcode.

The authors built bulk TCR libraries by previously described methods with listed TCR primers. TCRdb ran MiXCR on the PCR reads and lists one entry per CDR3 protein. The table lists several thousand distinct CDR3 sequences, around a third of them singletons. The chain employs TRBV27 and TRBJ2-3; D is perhaps TRBD2 (5 bases). The material sequenced was naive CD8+ T cells from blood, with Jurkat cell RNA spiked in. The subset: FACS-sorted CD8+CD4-CCR7+CD45RA+ naive T cells. This TCR came from a human donor in good health. Some libraries in this study had Jurkat cell RNA spiked in. CDR3 DNA: TGTGCCAGCTGTTTTGGCGGGAGCACAGATACGCAGTATTTT. This sequence encodes CASCFGGSTDTQYF.